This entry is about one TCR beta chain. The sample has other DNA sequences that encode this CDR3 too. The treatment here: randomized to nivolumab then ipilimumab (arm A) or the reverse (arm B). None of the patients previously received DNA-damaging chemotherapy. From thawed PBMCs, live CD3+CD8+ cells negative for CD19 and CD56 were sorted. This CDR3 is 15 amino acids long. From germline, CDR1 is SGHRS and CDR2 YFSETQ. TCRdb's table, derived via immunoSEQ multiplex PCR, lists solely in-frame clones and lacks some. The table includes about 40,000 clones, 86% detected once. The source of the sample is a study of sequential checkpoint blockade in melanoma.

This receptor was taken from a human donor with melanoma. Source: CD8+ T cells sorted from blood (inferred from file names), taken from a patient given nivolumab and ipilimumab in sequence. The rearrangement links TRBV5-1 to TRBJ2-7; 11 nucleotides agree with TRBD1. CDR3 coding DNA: TGTGCCAGCAGCTTGGGTGGGACAGGGGGATACGAGCAGTACGTC. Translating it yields CASSLGGTGGYEQYV.